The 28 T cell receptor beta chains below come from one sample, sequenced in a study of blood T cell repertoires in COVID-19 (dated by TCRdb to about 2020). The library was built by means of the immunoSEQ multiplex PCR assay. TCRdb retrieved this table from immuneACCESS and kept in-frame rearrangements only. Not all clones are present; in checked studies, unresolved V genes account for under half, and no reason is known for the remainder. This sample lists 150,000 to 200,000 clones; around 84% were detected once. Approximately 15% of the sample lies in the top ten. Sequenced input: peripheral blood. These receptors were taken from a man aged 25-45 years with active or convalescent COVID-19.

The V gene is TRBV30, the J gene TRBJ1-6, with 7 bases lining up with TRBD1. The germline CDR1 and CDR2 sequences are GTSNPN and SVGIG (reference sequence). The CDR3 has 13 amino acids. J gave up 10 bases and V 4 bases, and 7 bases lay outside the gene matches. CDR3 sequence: CAWKRQGLSPLHF. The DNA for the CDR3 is TGTGCCTGGAAAAGACAGGGCCTATCACCCCTCCACTTT.

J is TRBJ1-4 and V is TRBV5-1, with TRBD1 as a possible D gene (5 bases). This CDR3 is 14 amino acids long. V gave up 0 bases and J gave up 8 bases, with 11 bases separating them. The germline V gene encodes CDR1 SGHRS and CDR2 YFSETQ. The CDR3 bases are TGCGCCAGCAGCTTGGCCGGGGGTGGGGAAAAACTGTTTTTT. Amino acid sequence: CASSLAGGGEKLFF.

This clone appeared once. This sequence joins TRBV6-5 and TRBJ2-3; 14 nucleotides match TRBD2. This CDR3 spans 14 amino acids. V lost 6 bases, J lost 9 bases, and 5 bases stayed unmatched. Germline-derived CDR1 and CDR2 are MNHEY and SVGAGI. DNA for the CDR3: TGTGCCAGCAGGGGACTAGCGGGAGTAAGAACGCAGTATTTT. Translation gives CASRGLAGVRTQYF.

CDR3 sequence: CASSLGGMNTEAFF. The CDR3 DNA reads TGTGCCAGCAGCTTGGGAGGGATGAACACTGAAGCTTTCTTT. The chain combines TRBV7-2 with TRBJ1-1; no reliable D call. Germline-derived CDR1 and CDR2 are SGHTA and FQGNSA. Trimming pared 3 bases from V and 0 bases from J, leaving 8 bases between. The CDR3 spans 14 residues.

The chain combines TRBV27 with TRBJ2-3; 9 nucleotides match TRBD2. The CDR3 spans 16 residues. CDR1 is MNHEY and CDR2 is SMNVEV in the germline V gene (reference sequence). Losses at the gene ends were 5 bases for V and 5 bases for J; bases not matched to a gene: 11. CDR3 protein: CASSPLGRGGVDTQYF. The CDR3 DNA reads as TGTGCCAGCAGTCCCCTCGGGCGGGGGGGCGTAGATACGCAGTATTTT.

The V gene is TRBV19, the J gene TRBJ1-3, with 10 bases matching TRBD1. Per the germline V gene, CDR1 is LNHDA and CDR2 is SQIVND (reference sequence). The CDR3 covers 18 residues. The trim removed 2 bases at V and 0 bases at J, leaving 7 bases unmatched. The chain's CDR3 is CASSIQTGGARSGNTIYF. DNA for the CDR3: TGTGCCAGTAGTATACAGACAGGGGGCGCCCGCTCTGGAAACACCATATATTTT.

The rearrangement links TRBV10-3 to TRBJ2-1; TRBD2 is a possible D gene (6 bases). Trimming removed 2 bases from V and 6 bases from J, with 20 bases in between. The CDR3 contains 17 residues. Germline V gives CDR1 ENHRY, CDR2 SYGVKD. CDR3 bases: TGTGCCATCAGTGAGAGTCTACCGGGAGTGGAGGGCAATGAGCAGTTCTTC. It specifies CAISESLPGVEGNEQFF.

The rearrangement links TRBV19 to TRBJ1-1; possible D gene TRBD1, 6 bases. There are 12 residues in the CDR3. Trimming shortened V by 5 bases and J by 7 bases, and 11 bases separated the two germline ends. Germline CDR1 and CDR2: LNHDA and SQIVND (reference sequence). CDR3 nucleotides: TGTGCCAGTAGTCCGGCGGACAGTGAAGCTTTCTTT. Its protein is CASSPADSEAFF.

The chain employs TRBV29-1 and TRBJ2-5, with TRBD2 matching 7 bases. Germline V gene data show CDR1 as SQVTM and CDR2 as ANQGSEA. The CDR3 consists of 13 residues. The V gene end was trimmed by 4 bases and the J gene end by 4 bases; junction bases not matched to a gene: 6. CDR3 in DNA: TGCAGCGTTGCCTTCGGCGGGGGAGAGACCCAGTACTTC. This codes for CSVAFGGGETQYF.

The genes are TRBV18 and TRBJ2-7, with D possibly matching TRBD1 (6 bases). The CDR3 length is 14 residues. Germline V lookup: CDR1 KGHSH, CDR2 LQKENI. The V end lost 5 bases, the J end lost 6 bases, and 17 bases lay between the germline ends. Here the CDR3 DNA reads TGTGCCAGCTCATTAACGGACGCAGGGGCCGAGCAGTACGTC. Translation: CASSLTDAGAEQYV.

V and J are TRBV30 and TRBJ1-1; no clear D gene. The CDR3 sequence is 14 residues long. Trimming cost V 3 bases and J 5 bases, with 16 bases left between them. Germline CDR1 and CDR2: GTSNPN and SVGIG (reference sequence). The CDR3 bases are TGTGCCTGGAGCGGAGGGTCAGCACGGACTGAAGCTTTCTTT. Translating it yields CAWSGGSARTEAFF.

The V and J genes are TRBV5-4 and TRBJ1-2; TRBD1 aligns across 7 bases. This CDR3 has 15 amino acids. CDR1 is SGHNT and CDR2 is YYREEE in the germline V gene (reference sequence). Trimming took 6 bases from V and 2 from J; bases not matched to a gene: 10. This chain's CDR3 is CASTSWGTANYGYTF. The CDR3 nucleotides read TGTGCCAGCACCTCCTGGGGGACAGCAAACTATGGCTACACCTTC. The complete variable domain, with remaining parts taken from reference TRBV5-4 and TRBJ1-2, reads ETGVTQSPTHLIKTRGQQVTLRCSSQSGHNTVSWYQQALGQGPQFIFQYYREEENGRGNFPPRFSGLQFPNYSSELNVNALELDDSALYLCASTSWGTANYGYTFGSGTRLTVV.

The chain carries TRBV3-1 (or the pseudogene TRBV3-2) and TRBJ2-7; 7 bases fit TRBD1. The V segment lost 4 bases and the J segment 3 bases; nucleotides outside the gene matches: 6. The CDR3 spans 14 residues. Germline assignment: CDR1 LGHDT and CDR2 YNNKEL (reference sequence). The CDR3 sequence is CASSPWDSIYEQYF. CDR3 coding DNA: TGTGCCAGCAGCCCGTGGGACAGTATCTACGAGCAGTACTTC.

The CDR3 region has the DNA TGTGCCAGCAGCCAAGGACAGGGAGCAGGACCCCAGCATTTT. This sequence encodes CASSQGQGAGPQHF. The V gene is TRBV27, the J gene TRBJ1-5; 8 bases are a match to TRBD1. Losses at the gene ends were 6 bases for V and 10 bases for J; bases not matched to a gene: 11. Germline CDR1 reads MNHEY; CDR2 reads SMNVEV (reference sequence). The CDR3 consists of 14 residues.

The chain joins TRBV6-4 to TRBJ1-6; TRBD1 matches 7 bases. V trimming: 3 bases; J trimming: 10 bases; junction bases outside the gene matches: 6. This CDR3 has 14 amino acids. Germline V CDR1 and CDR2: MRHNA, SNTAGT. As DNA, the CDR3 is TGTGCCAGCAGTGAAATAGGGGGCGGATCACCCCTCCACTTT. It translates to CASSEIGGGSPLHF.

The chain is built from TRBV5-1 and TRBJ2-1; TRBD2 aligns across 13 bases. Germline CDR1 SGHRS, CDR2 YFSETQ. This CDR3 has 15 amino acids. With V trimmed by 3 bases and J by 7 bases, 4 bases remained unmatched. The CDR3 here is CASSWTSGSMNEQFF. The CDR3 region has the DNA TGCGCCAGCAGCTGGACTAGCGGGAGTATGAATGAGCAGTTCTTC.

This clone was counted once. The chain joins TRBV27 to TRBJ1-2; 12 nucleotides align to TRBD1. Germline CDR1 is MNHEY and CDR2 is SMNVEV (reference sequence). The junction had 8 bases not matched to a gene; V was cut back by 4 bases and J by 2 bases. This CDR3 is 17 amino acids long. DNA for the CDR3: TGTGCCAGCAGTTGGTCCGGGACAGGGGGCCGCAACTATGGCTACACCTTC. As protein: CASSWSGTGGRNYGYTF.

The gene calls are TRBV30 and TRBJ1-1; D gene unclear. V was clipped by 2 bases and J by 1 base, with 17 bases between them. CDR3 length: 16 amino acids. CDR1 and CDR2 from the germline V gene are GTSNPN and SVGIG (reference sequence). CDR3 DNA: TGTGCCTGGAGTCCTCTCGCCAGGTCGTCGAACACTGAAGCTTTCTTT. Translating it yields CAWSPLARSSNTEAFF.

The CDR3 DNA sequence: TGTGCCAGCAGGGGGCCATTGGCTAGCGGGGAGCAGTACGTC. Amino acid sequence: CASRGPLASGEQYV. The J gene is TRBJ2-7, the V gene TRBV2; 8 nucleotides match TRBD2. There are 14 residues in the CDR3. V was pared by 6 bases and J by 7 bases, with 11 bases of the junction left unmatched. Germline CDR1 reads SNHLY; CDR2 reads FYNNEI.

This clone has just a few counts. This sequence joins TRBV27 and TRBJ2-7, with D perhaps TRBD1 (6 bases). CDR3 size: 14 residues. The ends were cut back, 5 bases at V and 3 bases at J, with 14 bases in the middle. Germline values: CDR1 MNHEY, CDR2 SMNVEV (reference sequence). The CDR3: CASSPTGHLYEQYF. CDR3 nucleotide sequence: TGTGCCAGCAGTCCTACAGGGCACCTCTACGAGCAGTACTTC.

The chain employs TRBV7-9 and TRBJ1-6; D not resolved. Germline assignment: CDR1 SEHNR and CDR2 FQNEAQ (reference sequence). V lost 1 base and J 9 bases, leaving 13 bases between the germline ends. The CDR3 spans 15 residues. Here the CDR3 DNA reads TGTGCCAGCAGCTTAGGACTCGGGGATAGTTCACCCCTCCACTTT. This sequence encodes CASSLGLGDSSPLHF.

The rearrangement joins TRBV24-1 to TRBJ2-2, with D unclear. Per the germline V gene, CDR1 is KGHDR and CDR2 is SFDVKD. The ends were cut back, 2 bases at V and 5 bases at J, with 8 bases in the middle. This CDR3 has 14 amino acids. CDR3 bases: TGTGCCACCAGTGATTATCGACTTACCGGGGAGCTGTTTTTT. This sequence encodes CATSDYRLTGELFF.

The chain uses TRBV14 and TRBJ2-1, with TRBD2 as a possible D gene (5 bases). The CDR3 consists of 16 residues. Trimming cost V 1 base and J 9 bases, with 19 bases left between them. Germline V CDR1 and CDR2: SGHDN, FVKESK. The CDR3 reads CASSQVGAAVQSEQFF. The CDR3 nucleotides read TGTGCCAGCAGCCAAGTAGGAGCGGCTGTGCAGAGTGAGCAGTTCTTC.

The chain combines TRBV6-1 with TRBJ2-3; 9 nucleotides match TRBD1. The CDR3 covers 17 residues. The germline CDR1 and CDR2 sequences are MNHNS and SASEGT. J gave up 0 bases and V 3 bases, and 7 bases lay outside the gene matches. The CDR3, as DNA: TGTGCCAGCAGTGACCCCGGACAGGGGCCTAGCACAGATACGCAGTATTTT. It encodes CASSDPGQGPSTDTQYF.

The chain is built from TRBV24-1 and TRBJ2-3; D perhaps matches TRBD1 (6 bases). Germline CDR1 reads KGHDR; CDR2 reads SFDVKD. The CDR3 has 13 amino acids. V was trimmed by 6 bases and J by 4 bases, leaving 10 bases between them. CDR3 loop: CATSPQGADTQYF. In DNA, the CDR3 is TGTGCCACCAGTCCACAGGGAGCAGATACGCAGTATTTT.

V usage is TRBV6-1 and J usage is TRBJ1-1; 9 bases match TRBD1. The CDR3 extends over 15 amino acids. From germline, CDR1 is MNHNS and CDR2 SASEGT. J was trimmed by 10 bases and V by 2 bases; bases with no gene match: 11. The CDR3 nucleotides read TGTGCCAGCAGTGAACCGGGACAGGGATTGTTCGGAGCTTTCTTT. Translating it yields CASSEPGQGLFGAFF.

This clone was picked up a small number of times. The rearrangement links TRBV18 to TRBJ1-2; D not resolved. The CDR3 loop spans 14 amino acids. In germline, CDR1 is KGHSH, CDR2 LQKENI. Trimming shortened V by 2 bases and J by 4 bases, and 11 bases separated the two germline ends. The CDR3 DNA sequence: TGTGCCAGCTCACCAGGGCAGGACTCCTATGGCTACACCTTC. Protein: CASSPGQDSYGYTF.

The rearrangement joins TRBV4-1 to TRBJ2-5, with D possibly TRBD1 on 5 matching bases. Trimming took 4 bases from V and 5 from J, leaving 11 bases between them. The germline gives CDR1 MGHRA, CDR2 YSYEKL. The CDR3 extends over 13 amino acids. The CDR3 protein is CASSLRDVETQYF. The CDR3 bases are TGCGCCAGCAGCCTCAGGGATGTGGAGACCCAGTACTTC.